This is a list of T cell receptor beta chains from one sample in a study of blood T cell repertoires in COVID-19. TCRdb's copy holds only in-frame clones and misses some; the assay was immunoSEQ multiplex PCR. The sample contains roughly 92,000 clones, around 90% of which appear only once. Sequenced material: peripheral blood. These receptor sequences come from a woman of 80 years or more with acute or convalescent COVID-19. Both conserved end residues are part of each CDR3. D genes are given only for firm matches. Size tells how often a clone was seen (once, few, many) or the class of an expanded clone, and some rows leave it out.

clone_size: .
j_call: TRBJ1-3
v_call: TRBV11-1
d_call: .
cdr3_nt: TGTGCCTCCCAGACAGGCCTCTCTGGAAACACCATATATTTT
cdr3_aa: CASQTGLSGNTIYF

clone_size: .
j_call: TRBJ1-1
v_call: TRBV7-2
d_call: .
cdr3_nt: TGTGCCAGCAGCTTAGAACAGGGTACTGAAGCTTTCTTT
cdr3_aa: CASSLEQGTEAFF

clone_size: .
j_call: TRBJ1-2
v_call: TRBV6-2/TRBV6-3
d_call: .
cdr3_nt: TGTGCCAGCAGTGGAGCTGGCTATGGCTACACCTTC
cdr3_aa: CASSGAGYGYTF

clone_size: once
j_call: TRBJ1-5
v_call: TRBV27
d_call: .
cdr3_nt: TGTGCCAGCAGTTTGGGGGCGGCGAGTCAGCCCCAGCATTTT
cdr3_aa: CASSLGAASQPQHF

clone_size: .
j_call: TRBJ1-6
v_call: TRBV19
d_call: .
cdr3_nt: TGTGCCAGTAGTAGTTCGGCAGGGCCTAATTCACCCCTCCACTTT
cdr3_aa: CASSSSAGPNSPLHF

clone_size: .
j_call: TRBJ2-1
v_call: TRBV5-1
d_call: TRBD1
cdr3_nt: TGCGCCAGCAGCTCGCACCGGGACAGCTACAATGAGCAGTTCTTC
cdr3_aa: CASSSHRDSYNEQFF

clone_size: .
j_call: TRBJ2-1
v_call: TRBV5-1
d_call: TRBD2
cdr3_nt: TGCGCCAGCAGCCCTCGGGAGGCCTACAATGAGCAGTTCTTC
cdr3_aa: CASSPREAYNEQFF

clone_size: .
j_call: TRBJ1-1
v_call: TRBV3-1/TRBV3-2
d_call: .
cdr3_nt: TGTGCCAGCAGCCAAGAGTTTACTAGAATGAACACTGAAGCTTTCTTT
cdr3_aa: CASSQEFTRMNTEAFF

clone_size: .
j_call: TRBJ1-5
v_call: TRBV19
d_call: .
cdr3_nt: TGTGCCAGTGGGGGGATTTATAGCAATCAGCCCCAGCATTTT
cdr3_aa: CASGGIYSNQPQHF

clone_size: .
j_call: TRBJ1-2
v_call: TRBV7-3
d_call: .
cdr3_nt: TGTGCCAGCAGCTTAGATTCCCAGTCTAACTATGGCTACACCTTC
cdr3_aa: CASSLDSQSNYGYTF

clone_size: .
j_call: TRBJ2-7
v_call: TRBV14
d_call: TRBD1
cdr3_nt: TGTGCCAGCAGAGGCCAGGGGGCCCCCTACGAGCAGTACTTC
cdr3_aa: CASRGQGAPYEQYF

clone_size: .
j_call: TRBJ1-1
v_call: TRBV29-1
d_call: .
cdr3_nt: TGCAGCGTTGAAGTGACAGCAATGAACACTGAAGCTTTCTTT
cdr3_aa: CSVEVTAMNTEAFF

clone_size: .
j_call: TRBJ2-3
v_call: TRBV7-2
d_call: .
cdr3_nt: TGTGCCAGCAGCTCCCAGGGGACTACAATCACAGATACGCAGTATTTT
cdr3_aa: CASSSQGTTITDTQYF

clone_size: few
j_call: TRBJ2-7
v_call: TRBV2
d_call: TRBD2
cdr3_nt: TGTGCCAGCACGGGGACTAGCGGGAGGGAAACCTACGAGCAGTACTTC
cdr3_aa: CASTGTSGRETYEQYF

clone_size: .
j_call: TRBJ1-3
v_call: TRBV30
d_call: .
cdr3_nt: TGTGCCTGGCAACGCCTGAGCTCTGGAAACACCATATATTTT
cdr3_aa: CAWQRLSSGNTIYF

clone_size: .
j_call: TRBJ1-5
v_call: TRBV30
d_call: TRBD1
cdr3_nt: TGTGCCTGGAGTGTAGGACAGGGGCCCCAAGGGCCCCAGCATTTT
cdr3_aa: CAWSVGQGPQGPQHF

clone_size: .
j_call: TRBJ2-3
v_call: TRBV4-3
d_call: .
cdr3_nt: TGCGCCAGCAGCCAAGATCATAGAGATACGCAGTATTTT
cdr3_aa: CASSQDHRDTQYF

clone_size: .
j_call: TRBJ2-7
v_call: TRBV7-2
d_call: TRBD1
cdr3_nt: TGTGCCAGCAGCTTAAAAATGGACAGGGAGCAGTACTTC
cdr3_aa: CASSLKMDREQYF

clone_size: .
j_call: TRBJ2-5
v_call: TRBV7-2
d_call: TRBD2
cdr3_nt: TGTGCCAGCAGCTCAGGACTAGCGGGGGGTTATGAGACCCAGTACTTC
cdr3_aa: CASSSGLAGGYETQYF

clone_size: few
j_call: TRBJ1-2
v_call: TRBV7-2
d_call: .
cdr3_nt: TGTGCCAGCAGCTTAGCCTCCTTGGGCAGCGGCTATGGCTACACCTTC
cdr3_aa: CASSLASLGSGYGYTF

clone_size: .
j_call: TRBJ1-2
v_call: TRBV4-2
d_call: .
cdr3_nt: TGTGCCAGCAGCCAATTGTCCACTAACTATGGCTACACCTTC
cdr3_aa: CASSQLSTNYGYTF

clone_size: .
j_call: TRBJ2-1
v_call: TRBV7-3
d_call: .
cdr3_nt: TGTGCCAGCAGCCCCCCGGTATCGGATGAGCAGTTCTTC
cdr3_aa: CASSPPVSDEQFF

clone_size: once
j_call: TRBJ1-3
v_call: TRBV11-2
d_call: .
cdr3_nt: TGTGCCAGCAGCTCCACGAACGGTGGAAACACCATATATTTT
cdr3_aa: CASSSTNGGNTIYF

clone_size: .
j_call: TRBJ1-5
v_call: TRBV5-1
d_call: .
cdr3_nt: TGCGCCAGCAGTGGCGGGGGGCAGGGTCAGCCCCAGCATTTT
cdr3_aa: CASSGGGQGQPQHF

clone_size: few
j_call: TRBJ2-1
v_call: TRBV3-1/TRBV3-2
d_call: TRBD2
cdr3_nt: TGTGCCAGCAGCCGCGGACTAGCATACAATGAGCAGTTCTTC
cdr3_aa: CASSRGLAYNEQFF

clone_size: .
j_call: TRBJ2-7
v_call: TRBV4-3
d_call: .
cdr3_nt: TGCGCCAGCAGCAGACAGCCGGATTCCTACGAGCAGTACTTC
cdr3_aa: CASSRQPDSYEQYF

clone_size: .
j_call: TRBJ2-7
v_call: TRBV6-5
d_call: .
cdr3_nt: TGTGCCAGCAGCGCAGGGCCCTACGAGCAGTACTTC
cdr3_aa: CASSAGPYEQYF